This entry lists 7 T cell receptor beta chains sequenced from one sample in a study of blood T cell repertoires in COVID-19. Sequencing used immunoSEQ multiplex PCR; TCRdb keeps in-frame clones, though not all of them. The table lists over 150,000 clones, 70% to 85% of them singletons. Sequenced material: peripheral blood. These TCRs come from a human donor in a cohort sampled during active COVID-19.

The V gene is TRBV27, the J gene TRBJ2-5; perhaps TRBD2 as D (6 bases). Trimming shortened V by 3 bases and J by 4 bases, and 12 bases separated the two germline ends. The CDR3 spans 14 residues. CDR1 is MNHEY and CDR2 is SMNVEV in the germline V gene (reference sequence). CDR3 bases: TGTGCCAGCAGTTTCGGTCGTAGCGGAGAGACCCAGTACTTC. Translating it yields CASSFGRSGETQYF.

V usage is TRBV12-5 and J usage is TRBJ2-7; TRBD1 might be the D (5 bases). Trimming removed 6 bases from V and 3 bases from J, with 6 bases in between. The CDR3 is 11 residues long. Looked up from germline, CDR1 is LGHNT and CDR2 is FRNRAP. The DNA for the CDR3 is TGTGCTAGTGGAACAGGCTACGAGCAGTACTTC. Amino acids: CASGTGYEQYF.

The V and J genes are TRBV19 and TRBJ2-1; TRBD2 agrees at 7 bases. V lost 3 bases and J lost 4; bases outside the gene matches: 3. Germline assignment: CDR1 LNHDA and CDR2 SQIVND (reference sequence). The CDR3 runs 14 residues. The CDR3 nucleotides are TGTGCCAGTAGTATTCGGGAGGTTTACAATGAGCAGTTCTTC. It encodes CASSIREVYNEQFF.

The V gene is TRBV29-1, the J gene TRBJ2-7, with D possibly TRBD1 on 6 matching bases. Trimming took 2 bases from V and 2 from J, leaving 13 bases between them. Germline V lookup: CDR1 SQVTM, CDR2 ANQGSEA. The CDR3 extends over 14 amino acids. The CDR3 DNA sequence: TGCAGCGTTGAAATGGGGACACAGACCTACGAGCAGTACTTC. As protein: CSVEMGTQTYEQYF.

As DNA, the CDR3 is TGTGCCAGCAGTTTATCGGACCAACTAGCGGGAGGCTTTAATGAGCAGTTCTTC. It yields the protein CASSLSDQLAGGFNEQFF. The V and J genes are TRBV27 and TRBJ2-1; TRBD2 aligns across 12 bases. CDR3 size: 18 residues. Germline-derived CDR1 and CDR2 are MNHEY and SMNVEV (reference sequence). V lost 0 bases to trimming and J lost 7 bases; unmatched junction nucleotides: 10.

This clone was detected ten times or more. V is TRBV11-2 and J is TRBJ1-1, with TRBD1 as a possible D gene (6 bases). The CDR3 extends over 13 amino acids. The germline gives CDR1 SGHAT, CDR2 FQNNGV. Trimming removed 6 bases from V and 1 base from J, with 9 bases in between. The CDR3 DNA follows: TGTGCCAGCAGGGGGGCTTGGAACACTGAAGCTTTCTTT. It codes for CASRGAWNTEAFF.

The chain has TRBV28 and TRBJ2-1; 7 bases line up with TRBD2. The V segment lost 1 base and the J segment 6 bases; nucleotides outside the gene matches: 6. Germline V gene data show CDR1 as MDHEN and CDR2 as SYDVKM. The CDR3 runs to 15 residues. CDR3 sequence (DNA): TGTGCCAGCAGTTTATCGGCGGGAGTTTTCAATGAGCAGTTCTTC. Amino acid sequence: CASSLSAGVFNEQFF.